These T cell receptor beta chains were read from a single sample in a study of T cells in Graves' hyperthyroidism and ophthalmopathy. Each CDR3 protein is one row after TCRdb ran MiXCR on the multiplex PCR reads. The sample shows about 400,000 distinct CDR3 sequences, approximately 14% of them seen only once. The sequencing sample was made of blood. The origin of the receptors is a woman aged 18 to 35 with Graves' hyperthyroidism. Both conserved end residues are part of each CDR3. D genes are given only for firm matches. Clone size appears in some rows only: once, few, many, or a class for an expanded clone.

size: many
J: TRBJ2-1
D: TRBD2
V: TRBV19
CDR3: CASSTLAGGSSYNEQFF
DNA: TGTGCCAGTAGTACCCTAGCGGGAGGGAGCTCCTACAATGAGCAGTTCTTC

size: .
J: TRBJ1-1
D: TRBD1
V: TRBV13
CDR3: CASSLGDRVGTEAFF
DNA: TGTGCCAGCAGCTTAGGGGACAGGGTAGGCACTGAAGCTTTCTTT

size: many
J: TRBJ1-1
D: .
V: TRBV12-3/TRBV12-4
CDR3: CATRVGGTEAFF
DNA: TGTGCCACCCGGGTTGGGGGGACTGAAGCTTTCTTT

size: many
J: TRBJ2-7
D: .
V: TRBV27
CDR3: CASSRKGESSYEQYF
DNA: TGTGCCAGCAGCCGCAAGGGGGAAAGCTCCTACGAGCAGTACTTC

size: many
J: TRBJ2-3
D: TRBD2
V: TRBV28
CDR3: CASGARRGVSTDTQYF
DNA: TGTGCCAGCGGGGCGAGGCGGGGGGTTAGCACAGATACGCAGTATTTT

size: .
J: TRBJ2-7
D: TRBD1
V: TRBV19
CDR3: CASSIDGTGRPEQYF
DNA: TGTGCCAGTAGTATAGATGGGACAGGGCGTCCCGAGCAGTACTTC

size: many
J: TRBJ1-4
D: TRBD1
V: TRBV5-1
CDR3: CASSSRTGGATNEKLFF
DNA: TGCGCCAGCAGCTCCCGGACAGGAGGGGCAACTAATGAAAAACTGTTTTTT

size: many
J: TRBJ2-2
D: TRBD2
V: TRBV7-3
CDR3: CASSLGGSDTGELFF
DNA: TGTGCCAGCAGCTTGGGCGGGAGTGACACCGGGGAGCTGTTTTTT

size: many
J: TRBJ1-2
D: .
V: TRBV5-7
CDR3: CASIRGYNYGYTF
DNA: TGTGCCAGCATTCGGGGTTATAACTATGGCTACACCTTC

size: many
J: TRBJ2-1
D: .
V: TRBV6-1
CDR3: CASSPTYSGNEQFF
DNA: TGTGCCAGCAGTCCTACCTATAGCGGAAATGAGCAGTTCTTC

size: many
J: TRBJ2-5
D: TRBD2
V: TRBV7-9
CDR3: CASSLALTGGLETQYF
DNA: TGTGCCAGCAGCTTAGCGCTAACGGGGGGGCTAGAGACCCAGTACTTC

size: many
J: TRBJ1-5
D: .
V: TRBV18
CDR3: CATRAGIDNQPQHF
DNA: TGTGCCACACGGGCGGGTATTGACAATCAGCCCCAGCATTTT

size: many
J: TRBJ2-1
D: TRBD1
V: TRBV6-2/TRBV6-3
CDR3: CASGRGQMAYNEQFF
DNA: TGTGCCAGCGGCAGGGGGCAAATGGCCTACAATGAGCAGTTCTTC

size: many
J: TRBJ1-1
D: .
V: TRBV6-1
CDR3: CASTQGDRNTEAFF
DNA: TGTGCCAGCACTCAGGGTGATCGGAACACTGAAGCTTTCTTT

size: many
J: TRBJ2-1
D: .
V: TRBV6-1
CDR3: CASTPGANNEQFF
DNA: TGTGCCAGCACCCCGGGGGCCAACAATGAGCAGTTCTTC

size: .
J: TRBJ1-2
D: TRBD1
V: TRBV5-4
CDR3: CASSSPRDRPYGYTF
DNA: TGTGCCAGCAGCTCACCCCGGGACAGGCCCTATGGCTACACCTTC

size: .
J: TRBJ2-3
D: .
V: TRBV6-1
CDR3: CASLEADTQSF
DNA: TGTGCCAGCCTTGAGGCAGATACGCAGTCTTTT

size: many
J: TRBJ2-3
D: TRBD1
V: TRBV5-1
CDR3: CASSSGQGTDTQYF
DNA: TGTGCCAGCAGTTCGGGACAGGGAACAGATACGCAGTATTTT

size: .
J: TRBJ1-4
D: .
V: TRBV9
CDR3: CASSVEGSKLFF
DNA: TGTGCCAGCAGCGTAGAGGGTTCAAAACTGTTTTTT

size: many
J: TRBJ2-2
D: TRBD1
V: TRBV2
CDR3: CASSRDRGDGELFF
DNA: TGTGCCAGCAGCCGGGACAGGGGGGACGGGGAGCTGTTTTTT

size: many
J: TRBJ2-7
D: TRBD2
V: TRBV7-2
CDR3: CASSASIGGAYEQYF
DNA: TGTGCCAGCAGTGCGTCGATCGGGGGGGCTTACGAGCAGTACTTC

size: many
J: TRBJ2-5
D: TRBD1
V: TRBV18
CDR3: CASSPYRGQGMETQYF
DNA: TGTGCCAGCTCACCATACCGGGGACAGGGGATGGAGACCCAGTACTTC

size: .
J: TRBJ2-7
D: .
V: TRBV19
CDR3: CASSIRPGFYEQYF
DNA: TGTGCCAGTAGTATCCGGCCAGGATTCTACGAGCAGTACTTC

size: .
J: TRBJ2-2
D: TRBD2
V: TRBV4-1
CDR3: CASSPRGESTGELFF
DNA: TGCGCCAGCAGCCCCCGGGGGGAAAGCACCGGGGAGCTGTTTTTT

size: many
J: TRBJ2-3
D: .
V: TRBV13
CDR3: CASSLTGKGTDTQYF
DNA: TGTGCCAGCAGCTTAACCGGGAAAGGTACAGATACGCAGTATTTT

size: many
J: TRBJ1-2
D: TRBD1
V: TRBV6-1
CDR3: CASKSGTGYGYTF
DNA: TGTGCCAGCAAATCCGGGACAGGCTATGGCTACACCTTC

size: many
J: TRBJ1-2
D: .
V: TRBV12-3/TRBV12-4
CDR3: CASSPGAGVRYGYTF
DNA: TGTGCCAGCAGTCCTGGGGCAGGGGTTCGCTATGGCTACACCTTC

size: once
J: TRBJ2-5
D: TRBD1
V: TRBV20-1
CDR3: CSAKQGAWETQYF
DNA: TGCAGTGCTAAACAGGGGGCTTGGGAGACCCAGTACTTC

size: .
J: TRBJ2-2
D: .
V: TRBV7-9
CDR3: CASSFPGGAKTNTGELFF
DNA: TGTGCCAGCAGCTTTCCTGGGGGGGCAAAAACGAACACCGGGGAGCTGTTTTTT

size: many
J: TRBJ1-3
D: .
V: TRBV30
CDR3: CAWRAWTVSQMSGNTIYF
DNA: TGTGCCTGGAGGGCTTGGACAGTTTCTCAGATGTCTGGAAACACCATATATTTT

size: few
J: TRBJ1-4
D: .
V: TRBV28
CDR3: CASSPSWGGESSYEKLFF
DNA: TGTGCCAGCAGCCCCTCTTGGGGGGGCGAGTCCTCGTATGAAAAACTGTTTTTT

size: few
J: TRBJ1-4
D: .
V: TRBV4-2
CDR3: CASSQGQSTNEKLFF
DNA: TGTGCCAGCAGCCAAGGGCAATCAACTAATGAAAAACTGTTTTTT

size: many
J: TRBJ1-1
D: .
V: TRBV11-3
CDR3: CASSLEGGQREAFF
DNA: TGTGCCAGCAGCTTAGAGGGCGGACAGAGAGAAGCTTTCTTT

size: many
J: TRBJ1-2
D: TRBD1
V: TRBV30
CDR3: CAWTWDRVSGYTF
DNA: TGTGCCTGGACCTGGGACAGGGTCTCTGGCTACACCTTC

size: many
J: TRBJ2-5
D: .
V: TRBV11-2
CDR3: CASSVTSRAQETQYF
DNA: TGTGCCAGCAGCGTCACTTCCAGGGCGCAAGAGACCCAGTACTTC

size: many
J: TRBJ2-7
D: TRBD1
V: TRBV27
CDR3: CASSPARTGSDEQYF
DNA: TGTGCCAGCAGTCCTGCCAGGACAGGGAGCGACGAGCAGTACTTC

size: once
J: TRBJ2-7
D: .
V: TRBV5-1
CDR3: CASTLGTGSYEQYF
DNA: TGCGCCAGCACCCTTGGGACTGGCTCCTACGAGCAGTACTTC

size: .
J: TRBJ1-5
D: .
V: TRBV19
CDR3: CASSEKPGIDQPQHF
DNA: TGTGCCAGTAGTGAAAAACCGGGTATAGATCAGCCCCAGCATTTT

size: many
J: TRBJ1-1
D: TRBD1
V: TRBV11-2
CDR3: CASSDLRDRGRGTEAFF
DNA: TGTGCCAGCAGCGACCTAAGGGACAGGGGGCGAGGCACTGAAGCTTTCTTT

size: many
J: TRBJ1-4
D: TRBD1
V: TRBV11-3
CDR3: CASSLTSGGPEKLFF
DNA: TGTGCCAGCAGCCTGACCTCAGGGGGCCCTGAAAAACTGTTTTTT